This entry lists 16 T cell receptor beta chains sequenced from one sample in a study of identical twins. TCRdb passed the 5' RACE reads through MiXCR, listing each CDR3 protein once. The profile shows some 230,000 distinct CDR3 sequences, 6.5% to 8% of them singletons. In addition, the sample was reused for a study of T cells expressing NK-cell markers.

Source material: CD8+ T cells sorted from blood. The receptors originated from a woman aged 18-29 years in good health.

At least ten counts were recorded for this clonotype. This rearrangement joins TRBV12-5 to TRBJ1-5; no definite D call. CDR3 size: 13 residues. V gave up 3 bases and J gave up 3 bases, with 6 bases separating them. CDR1 and CDR2 (germline): LGHNT, FRNRAP. In DNA form, the CDR3 reads TGTGCTAGTGGTTTTGGGCTCAATCAGCCCCAGCATTTT. Translation gives CASGFGLNQPQHF.

This clonotype was seen only a few times. The rearrangement uses TRBV12-3 or TRBV12-4 and TRBJ2-2; D is unclear. This CDR3 has 11 amino acids. V was trimmed by 3 bases and J by 7 bases, leaving 3 bases between them. Here the CDR3 DNA reads TGTGCCAGCAGTTTCGACGGGGAGCTGTTTTTT. Amino acid sequence: CASSFDGELFF.

The CDR3 DNA sequence: TGTGCCAGCAGTATAAACAGGGGAGAGCAGTTCTTC. Protein sequence: CASSINRGEQFF. The chain couples TRBV27 to TRBJ2-1; 7 nucleotides align to TRBD1. This CDR3 comprises 12 residues. The germline V gene encodes CDR1 MNHEY and CDR2 SMNVEV (reference sequence). V trimming: 5 bases; J trimming: 10 bases; junction bases outside the gene matches: 5.

This clonotype was seen a few times. The chain couples TRBV7-9 to TRBJ2-5; a weak D match, TRBD1 (6 bases). The CDR3 has 14 amino acids. Germline lookup yields CDR1 SEHNR and CDR2 FQNEAQ (reference sequence). V was cut by 4 bases and J by 1 base, with 10 bases left in between. CDR3 DNA: TGTGCCAGCAGCTGGTCAGGGGTCCAAGAGACCCAGTACTTC. It yields the protein CASSWSGVQETQYF.

J is TRBJ2-2 and V is TRBV6-2 or TRBV6-3; a possible D gene is TRBD1 (6 bases). The V and J ends lost 4 bases and 8 bases respectively, with 11 bases between them. Germline CDR1 is MNHEY and CDR2 is SVGEGT. The CDR3 is 13 amino acids. The CDR3 bases are TGTGCCAGCAGTTTCGCCACAGGGGGGGAGCTGTTTTTT. As protein: CASSFATGGELFF.

This clonotype was recorded many times. The rearrangement uses TRBV6-1 and TRBJ2-7; the D gene is possibly TRBD1 (6 bases). The CDR3 length is 14 residues. The germline gives CDR1 MNHNS, CDR2 SASEGT. V was pared by 2 bases and J by 3 bases, with 11 bases between. The CDR3 DNA reads as TGTGCCAGCAGTGAACCATGGACAGTCTACGAGCAGTACTTC. Translating it yields CASSEPWTVYEQYF.

This clonotype was counted a few times. The chain links TRBV12-5 to TRBJ2-7, with D perhaps matching TRBD2 (7 bases). The CDR3 runs to 14 residues. V dropped 7 bases and J dropped 7 bases, with 20 bases sitting between them. Germline V CDR1 and CDR2: LGHNT, FRNRAP. The CDR3 region is CASAKRGAMREQYF. The CDR3 bases are TGTGCTAGTGCCAAACGGGGGGCGATGAGGGAGCAGTACTTC.

This clonotype was counted between two and nine times. CDR3 protein: CASSLGTSGSEQFF. The CDR3 DNA is TGTGCCAGCAGTCTCGGGACTAGCGGGAGCGAGCAGTTCTTC. V gene TRBV12-3 or TRBV12-4 combines with J gene TRBJ2-1, with 14 nucleotides matching TRBD2. CDR3 length: 14 amino acids. After removal of 5 bases from V and 10 bases from J, the junction contained 4 bases not matched to a gene.

This chain connects TRBV20-1 to TRBJ2-7; D not resolved. CDR1 and CDR2 (germline): DFQATT, SNEGSKA (reference sequence). The CDR3 runs to 13 residues. Trimming removed 3 bases from V and 2 bases from J, with 11 bases in between. This chain's CDR3 is CSASTGETYEQYF. CDR3 DNA sequence: TGCAGTGCTAGCACCGGCGAAACCTACGAGCAGTACTTC.

This clonotype showed up just a few times. The chain carries TRBV5-4 and TRBJ2-7; tentatively, D is TRBD2 (5 bases). This CDR3 is 14 amino acids long. V lost 2 bases, J lost 2 bases, and 11 bases lay in between. Germline V lookup: CDR1 SGHNT, CDR2 YYREEE (reference sequence). This CDR3 is CASSFEADTYEQYF. The CDR3 DNA reads TGTGCCAGCAGCTTTGAAGCGGATACCTACGAGCAGTACTTC.

This clonotype was recorded a few times. The rearrangement links TRBV6-2 or TRBV6-3 to TRBJ1-1; the D gene is possibly TRBD1 (5 bases). The CDR3 sequence is 14 residues long. V was pared by 6 bases and J by 2 bases, with 13 bases between. Germline CDR1 reads MNHEY; CDR2 reads SVGEGT. The CDR3 bases are TGTGCCAGCAGCTTCCGGGACCCAAACACTGAAGCTTTCTTT. It encodes CASSFRDPNTEAFF.

This clonotype has only a few counts. This sequence joins TRBV4-1 and TRBJ1-1, with no clear D. Germline lookup yields CDR1 MGHRA and CDR2 YSYEKL. V was clipped by 3 bases and J by 6 bases, with 23 bases between them. CDR3 length: 17 residues. Here the CDR3 DNA reads TGCGCCAGCAGCCAGGAGCCGAAAACCCACCAGGACTCTGAAGCTTTCTTT. Its protein is CASSQEPKTHQDSEAFF.

The V call is TRBV14, the J call TRBJ2-7; a weak D match, TRBD1 (5 bases). The CDR3 is made up of 15 amino acids. Germline loops: CDR1 SGHDN, CDR2 FVKESK. V was trimmed by 1 base and J by 3 bases, leaving 13 bases between them. The CDR3 nucleotides read TGTGCCAGCAGCCAAGGGCAAGGGGAAGTCTACGAGCAGTACTTC. It translates to CASSQGQGEVYEQYF. Complete variable domain (other parts from reference TRBV14 and TRBJ2-7): EAGVTQFPSHSVIEKGQTVTLRCDPISGHDNLYWYRRVMGKEIKFLLHFVKESKQDESGMPNNRFLAERTGGTYSTLKVQPAELEDSGVYFCASSQGQGEVYEQYFGPGTRLTVT.

This clonotype was detected a few times. The V and J genes are TRBV4-3 and TRBJ2-5; D unresolved. V was shortened by 0 bases and J by 1 base, with 9 bases between the two germline ends. The V gene's germline CDR1 is LGHNA and CDR2 YSLEER. The CDR3 length is 15 residues. DNA for the CDR3: TGCGCCAGCAGCCAAGACGGGCACCCCCAAGAGACCCAGTACTTC. Translated: CASSQDGHPQETQYF.

The chain joins TRBV5-1 to TRBJ1-1; TRBD1 matches 10 bases. The CDR3 is 15 residues long. In germline, CDR1 is SGHRS, CDR2 YFSETQ. Unmatched junction bases numbered 7, after V lost 3 bases and J lost 5 bases. The CDR3 loop is CASSSSTGGGTEAFF. CDR3 sequence (DNA): TGCGCCAGCAGCTCCTCGACAGGGGGCGGGACTGAAGCTTTCTTT.

This clonotype was detected a few times. The chain employs TRBV7-2 and TRBJ2-3; TRBD2 might be the D (5 bases). Trimming cost V 1 base and J 0 bases, with 8 bases left between them. In germline, CDR1 is SGHTA, CDR2 FQGNSA. This CDR3 has 15 amino acids. Here the CDR3 DNA reads TGTGCCAGCAGCTTAGTGGACTCTAGCACAGATACGCAGTATTTT. Residues: CASSLVDSSTDTQYF.